This entry lists 32 T cell receptor beta chains sequenced from one sample in a study of cytomegalovirus exposure and HLA in healthy donors. The PCR used 60 Vbeta and 13 Jbeta primers. Produced via immunoSEQ multiplex PCR; TCRdb's table is partial and in-frame only. The profile shows 150,000 to 200,000 clones, 60% to 80% of them singletons. The sample comprised PBMCs. All receptors come from a man aged 40-49 years in good health and CMV-seropositive.

The rearrangement links TRBV27 to TRBJ1-5, with D possibly TRBD1 on 6 matching bases. There are 13 residues in the CDR3. Germline values: CDR1 MNHEY, CDR2 SMNVEV (reference sequence). V dropped 3 bases and J dropped 6 bases, with 9 bases sitting between them. CDR3 sequence: CASSFTGSQPQHF. CDR3 nucleotide sequence: TGTGCCAGCAGTTTTACAGGGAGTCAGCCCCAGCATTTT.

About this clone: The identical CDR3 is also encoded by other nucleotide sequences in the sample. This chain joins TRBV6-1 and TRBJ2-1; TRBD1 agrees at 7 bases. This CDR3 region has 12 residues. Looked up from germline, CDR1 is MNHNS and CDR2 is SASEGT. V was pared by 6 bases and J by 4 bases, with 0 bases of the junction left unmatched. The CDR3 loop is CASRDRYNEQFF. Here the CDR3 DNA reads TGTGCCAGCAGGGACAGGTACAATGAGCAGTTCTTC.

The V call is TRBV6-4, the J call TRBJ1-2; D ambiguous. Germline lookup yields CDR1 MRHNA and CDR2 SNTAGT. The CDR3 covers 11 residues. Trimming cost V 2 bases and J 8 bases, with 6 bases left between them. The CDR3: CASSDGGGYTF. The CDR3 nucleotides read TGTGCCAGCAGTGACGGTGGCGGCTACACCTTC.

This clone was seen more than once but under ten times. V usage is TRBV4-2 and J usage is TRBJ1-5, with D maybe TRBD1 (5 bases). CDR3 length equals 15 residues. Per germline, CDR1 LGHNA and CDR2 YNFKEQ. V lost 0 bases and J 6 bases, leaving 12 bases between the germline ends. The CDR3 nucleotides are TGTGCCAGCAGCCAAGATCAAGGGGTCGGTCAGCCCCAGCATTTT. Amino acid sequence: CASSQDQGVGQPQHF.

The chain recombines TRBV28 with TRBJ2-7; a weak D match, TRBD1 (6 bases). The CDR3 length is 11 residues. Trimming removed 2 bases from V and 13 bases from J, with 12 bases in between. Germline CDR1 MDHEN, CDR2 SYDVKM. CDR3 bases: TGTGCCAGCAGTTTAGCACAGGGTGTCTACTTC. It encodes CASSLAQGVYF.

The V and J genes are TRBV5-5 and TRBJ1-4; the D gene is possibly TRBD1 (5 bases). Germline CDR1 and CDR2: SGHKS and YYEKEE (reference sequence). This CDR3 is 15 amino acids long. V lost 2 bases, J lost 8 bases, and 16 bases lay in between. CDR3 amino acids: CASSFFPRASEKLFF. CDR3 in DNA: TGTGCCAGCAGCTTCTTCCCCAGGGCCTCGGAAAAACTGTTTTTT.

This chain uses TRBV5-1 with TRBJ2-2; D gene unclear. The CDR3 extends over 12 amino acids. V shed 9 bases and J shed 6 bases, with 12 bases lying between them. The V gene's germline CDR1 is SGHRS and CDR2 YFSETQ. CDR3: CATPIAAGELFF. The CDR3 bases are TGCGCCACCCCAATTGCGGCCGGGGAGCTGTTTTTT. Supplemented by reference TRBV5-1 and TRBJ2-2, the full variable domain reads KAGVTQTPRYLIKTRGQQVTLSCSPISGHRSVSWYQQTPGQGLQFLFEYFSETQRNKGNFPGRFSGRQFSNSRSEMNVSTLELGDSALYLCATPIAAGELFFGEGSRLTVL.

The chain uses TRBV5-1 and TRBJ2-3; D is uncertain. This CDR3 region has 16 residues. V was shortened by 4 bases and J by 0 bases, with 15 bases between the two germline ends. CDR1 and CDR2 from the germline V gene are SGHRS and YFSETQ. CDR3 region: CASSVTSASSTDTQYF. The CDR3, as DNA: TGCGCCAGCAGCGTAACCAGCGCGAGTAGCACAGATACGCAGTATTTT.

The J gene is TRBJ1-1, the V gene TRBV7-8; D gene unclear. In germline, CDR1 is SGHVS, CDR2 FQNEAQ. This CDR3 region has 14 residues. Trimming cost V 1 base and J 1 base, with 7 bases left between them. The CDR3 protein is CASSLGTRNTEAFF. CDR3 coding DNA: TGTGCCAGCAGCTTAGGAACCAGGAACACTGAAGCTTTCTTT.

The chain recombines TRBV27 with TRBJ1-5; D possibly corresponds to TRBD1 (6 bases). In germline, CDR1 is MNHEY, CDR2 SMNVEV (reference sequence). The CDR3 extends over 14 amino acids. V lost 3 bases, J lost 3 bases, and 9 bases lay in between. The chain's CDR3 is CASSFRDNNQPQHF. CDR3 sequence (DNA): TGTGCCAGCAGTTTCCGGGACAACAATCAGCCCCAGCATTTT.

The rearrangement joins TRBV12-5 to TRBJ2-6, with D unclear. CDR3 length: 15 residues. CDR1 is LGHNT and CDR2 is FRNRAP in the germline V gene. V lost 1 base and J lost 1, with 5 bases in between. CDR3 amino acids: CASGLEESGANVLTF. For the CDR3, the DNA is TGTGCTAGTGGTTTGGAGGAGTCTGGGGCCAACGTCCTGACTTTC.

V usage is TRBV5-1 and J usage is TRBJ2-5; D might be TRBD2 (5 bases). Germline CDR1 and CDR2: SGHRS and YFSETQ. V lost 4 bases to trimming and J lost 5 bases, with 18 bases between them. This CDR3 region has 15 residues. CDR3 coding DNA: TGCGCCAGCAGCACCTCGCCGTCCACGGGGGAGACCCAGTACTTC. Amino acids: CASSTSPSTGETQYF.

This clone is a singleton in its sample. The J gene is TRBJ2-7, the V gene TRBV5-1; 13 bases map to TRBD2. Germline lookup yields CDR1 SGHRS and CDR2 YFSETQ. V was clipped by 0 bases and J by 6 bases; unmatched bases: 6. This CDR3 has 16 residues. DNA for the CDR3: TGCGCCAGCAGCTTGGGGCCGGGACTAGCGGGACCCGAGCAGTACTTC. Protein: CASSLGPGLAGPEQYF. The full variable domain, with the rest looked up from reference TRBV5-1 and TRBJ2-7, is KAGVTQTPRYLIKTRGQQVTLSCSPISGHRSVSWYQQTPGQGLQFLFEYFSETQRNKGNFPGRFSGRQFSNSRSEMNVSTLELGDSALYLCASSLGPGLAGPEQYFGPGTRLTVT.

Only one count was recorded for this clone. The DNA for the CDR3 is TGCGCCAGCAGCTTCCAGGGTGACACTGAAGCTTTCTTT. It is translated as CASSFQGDTEAFF. The V and J genes are TRBV5-1 and TRBJ1-1; perhaps TRBD1 as D (5 bases). The CDR3 has 13 residues. Trimming shortened V by 2 bases and J by 3 bases, and 8 bases separated the two germline ends. Germline CDR1 and CDR2: SGHRS and YFSETQ.

The V and J genes are TRBV13 and TRBJ2-7; TRBD1 agrees at 7 bases. J gave up 5 bases and V 3 bases, and 10 bases lay outside the gene matches. The CDR3 is made up of 15 amino acids. Germline-derived CDR1 and CDR2 are PRHDT and FYEKMQ (reference sequence). CDR3 in amino acids: CASSFTYRGIHEQYF. DNA of the CDR3: TGTGCCAGCAGCTTTACGTACAGGGGAATCCACGAGCAGTACTTC.

This clone was seen a few times. V usage is TRBV28 and J usage is TRBJ2-7; 8 positions agree with TRBD1. The germline V gene has CDR1 MDHEN and CDR2 SYDVKM. The CDR3 covers 15 residues. J lost 3 bases, V lost 2 bases, and 6 bases had no gene match. The CDR3 DNA follows: TGTGCCAGCAGTTTAACGGGACAGGTCCACTACGAGCAGTACTTC. Its protein is CASSLTGQVHYEQYF.

The gene calls are TRBV2 and TRBJ2-1; 7 nucleotides agree with TRBD1. CDR1 and CDR2 from the germline V gene are SNHLY and FYNNEI. The CDR3 runs 15 residues. With 8 bases clipped from V and 10 bases from J, the junction kept 17 bases outside the gene matches. The CDR3 nucleotides are TGTGCCAGCCTCGGGCCGGGACAGACTACAAGAGAGCAGTTCTTC. Its protein is CASLGPGQTTREQFF.

The chain carries TRBV5-4 and TRBJ2-7; 11 bases match TRBD2. The V segment lost 4 bases and the J segment 2 bases; nucleotides outside the gene matches: 5. Germline-derived CDR1 and CDR2 are SGHNT and YYREEE (reference sequence). This CDR3 has 15 amino acids. The CDR3 bases are TGTGCCAGCAGCCCGGGGACTAGCGGAACCTACGAGCAGTACTTC. Residues: CASSPGTSGTYEQYF.

The rearrangement uses TRBV2 and TRBJ2-5; possibly TRBD2 for D (5 bases). Deletions cut 2 bases from V and 5 bases from J, with 9 bases between. Germline V CDR1 and CDR2: SNHLY, FYNNEI. This CDR3 region has 13 residues. The CDR3 is CASSERGLETQYF. CDR3 DNA sequence: TGTGCCAGCAGTGAACGGGGTTTGGAGACCCAGTACTTC.

The rearrangement links TRBV5-1 to TRBJ2-2; weak D call: TRBD2 (7 bases). V lost 0 bases to trimming and J lost 0 bases, with 9 bases between them. From germline, CDR1 is SGHRS and CDR2 YFSETQ. This CDR3 is built from 16 residues. CDR3 DNA sequence: TGCGCCAGCAGCTTGGGGGGGGGCGCGAACACCGGGGAGCTGTTTTTT. It specifies CASSLGGGANTGELFF.

The rearrangement uses TRBV27 and TRBJ1-1; the D gene is possibly TRBD1 (5 bases). Germline V gives CDR1 MNHEY, CDR2 SMNVEV (reference sequence). CDR3 length: 12 amino acids. V dropped 4 bases and J dropped 11 bases, with 14 bases sitting between them. The CDR3 nucleotides read TGTGCCAGCAGTTCCCAGTCCCGGGGGGCTTTCTTT. Translating gives CASSSQSRGAFF.

This clone was counted a few times. The V call is TRBV27, the J call TRBJ1-1, with D possibly matching TRBD1 (5 bases). The V end was cut by 7 bases, the J end by 6 bases, with 15 bases between. Germline loops: CDR1 MNHEY, CDR2 SMNVEV (reference sequence). The CDR3 spans 13 residues. In DNA, the CDR3 is TGTGCCAGCAAGTCGGGGGTTGAGGCTGAAGCTTTCTTT. This encodes CASKSGVEAEAFF.

The chain links TRBV27 to TRBJ1-6; 8 bases are shared with TRBD1. CDR1 and CDR2 (germline): MNHEY, SMNVEV (reference sequence). V dropped 3 bases and J dropped 2; count of bases not matched to a gene: 6. The CDR3 contains 17 residues. The CDR3 DNA is TGTGCCAGCAGTTTTCGGACAGGGCAAACCTATAATTCACCCCTCCACTTT. Protein product: CASSFRTGQTYNSPLHF.

The chain couples TRBV5-5 to TRBJ2-2; D may be TRBD1 (6 bases). CDR3 size: 15 residues. V lost 5 bases and J 0 bases, leaving 11 bases between the germline ends. In germline, CDR1 is SGHKS, CDR2 YYEKEE (reference sequence). The DNA for the CDR3 is TGTGCCAGCAGAACCGGGACAACGAACACCGGGGAGCTGTTTTTT. It codes for CASRTGTTNTGELFF.

This rearrangement joins TRBV18 to TRBJ2-1; 10 positions match TRBD2. Germline assignment: CDR1 KGHSH and CDR2 LQKENI. With 4 bases clipped from V and 8 bases from J, the junction kept 8 bases outside the gene matches. The CDR3 sequence is 15 residues long. DNA of the CDR3: TGTGCCAGCTCACTAGCGGGAGGTTGGGTCTATGAGCAGTTCTTC. It yields the protein CASSLAGGWVYEQFF.

DNA for the CDR3: TGCGCCAGCGCTCGGAACAACCCCGGGACAGGGAATGAAAAACTGTTTTTT. Protein product: CASARNNPGTGNEKLFF. The chain uses TRBV5-1 and TRBJ1-4, with TRBD1 identical over 9 bases. V dropped 7 bases and J dropped 5; count of bases not matched to a gene: 15. The germline V gene has CDR1 SGHRS and CDR2 YFSETQ. There are 17 residues in the CDR3.

This clone was detected a few times. The chain joins TRBV28 to TRBJ2-5; 14 bases agree with TRBD2. The CDR3 runs to 16 residues. Trimming removed 2 bases from V and 5 bases from J; junction bases left unmatched: 4. Germline values: CDR1 MDHEN, CDR2 SYDVKM. The chain's CDR3 is CASSLPGLAGAETQYF. Written as DNA, the CDR3 is TGTGCCAGCAGTTTACCGGGACTAGCGGGAGCGGAGACCCAGTACTTC.

The chain joins TRBV6-1 to TRBJ1-3; no clear D. Trimming removed 8 bases from V and 0 bases from J, with 11 bases in between. This CDR3 region has 14 residues. The germline gives CDR1 MNHNS, CDR2 SASEGT. The DNA of the CDR3 is TGTGCCAGCTGGGAGGGCAGCTCTGGAAACACCATATATTTT. Its protein is CASWEGSSGNTIYF.

CDR3 sequence (DNA): TGTGCCAGCAGTTCCTACCTCCGGGACAGTAACTACGAGCAGTACTTC. Translation: CASSSYLRDSNYEQYF. The chain carries TRBV28 and TRBJ2-7; 7 bases match TRBD1. The ends lost 4 bases at V and 3 bases at J; junction bases unmatched: 12. The CDR3 loop spans 16 amino acids. Germline CDR1 MDHEN, CDR2 SYDVKM. The variable domain in full, with the rest retrieved from reference TRBV28 and TRBJ2-7, is DVKVTQSSRYLVKRTGEKVFLECVQDMDHENMFWYRQDPGLGLRLIYFSYDVKMKEKGDIPEGYSVSREKKERFSLILESASTNQTSMYLCASSSYLRDSNYEQYFGPGTRLTVT.

This sequence joins TRBV25-1 and TRBJ1-6; maybe TRBD1 (5 bases). The V and J ends lost 3 bases and 6 bases respectively, with 12 bases between them. CDR1 MGHDK and CDR2 SYGVNS come from the germline V gene. The CDR3 consists of 15 residues. CDR3 in DNA: TGTGCCAGCAGTGAGTCTGCAGGGATTAATTCACCCCTCCACTTT. Its protein product is CASSESAGINSPLHF. The full variable domain, in which reference TRBV25-1 and TRBJ1-6 provide the parts outside the CDR3, is EADIYQTPRYLVIGTGKKITLECSQTMGHDKMYWYQQDPGMELHLIHYSYGVNSTEKGDLSSESTVSRIRTEHFPLTLESARPSHTSQYLCASSESAGINSPLHFGNGTRLTVT.

The chain employs TRBV9 and TRBJ1-1; tentatively, D is TRBD1 (6 bases). Germline V gives CDR1 SGDLS, CDR2 YYNGEE. Trimming left V 2 bases short and J 6 bases short, with 17 bases between. CDR3 length: 15 residues. The CDR3 is CASSVGGQGGAEAFF. The DNA of the CDR3 is TGTGCCAGCAGCGTCGGGGGGCAGGGAGGAGCTGAAGCTTTCTTT.

This clone is a singleton in its sample. V gene TRBV5-1 combines with J gene TRBJ2-4, with 9 bases that match TRBD1. The CDR3 has 15 amino acids. The V segment lost 7 bases and the J segment 8 bases; nucleotides outside the gene matches: 13. The germline CDR1 and CDR2 sequences are SGHRS and YFSETQ. CDR3 DNA: TGCGCCAGCGCCATCGACAGGGGGACGAGGGACATTCAGTACTTC. Encoded protein: CASAIDRGTRDIQYF.